This TCR beta chain was profiled in a study of T cells after yellow fever vaccination. With regard to this clonotype: Its antigen is not identified.

Study-wide points: Clonotypes shared by both compartments, CD4 and CD8, made up a small share.

Trimming took 4 bases from V and 6 from J; bases not matched to a gene: 5. CDR1 KGHSH and CDR2 LQKENI come from the germline V gene. The length of the CDR3 is 14 residues. TCRdb independently ran MiXCR on the 5' RACE reads; one entry per CDR3 protein. The sample yields about 160,000 distinct CDR3 sequences, around 7% seen once. This clonotype was sampled from a man aged 18 to 30 who received the YFV17D yellow fever vaccine. The chain links TRBV18 to TRBJ1-4, with 7 bases that match TRBD1. This specimen was CD4+ T cells sorted from PBMCs, taken around 5 days after the first yellow fever vaccination. DNA of the CDR3: TGTGCCAGCTCACGATCAGGGACAGATGAAAAACTGTTTTTT. Residues: CASSRSGTDEKLFF.